The T cell receptor (beta chain) described here comes from a study of neoadjuvant nivolumab and ipilimumab in lung cancer. Study-level background: The combination arm added day-1 ipilimumab 1 mg/kg to nivolumab 3 mg/kg on days 1, 15, 29.

The study's findings and limits: From pretherapy to surgery, tumor richness and clonality rose with dual therapy. Pathologic regression was not significantly tied to TCR clonality. Resected-tumor TCR richness correlated positively with pretherapy blood richness.

Only in-frame clones appear in the TCRdb table, and some are missing; sequencing was by immunoSEQ multiplex PCR. The data hold about 6,800 clones, with around 85% observed a single time. Germline V CDR1 and CDR2: SNHLY, FYNNEI. V lost 4 bases and J 8 bases, leaving 19 bases between the germline ends. This CDR3 comprises 15 residues. By share, this clone counts as medium-sized (0.01 to 0.1%). Its antigen is currently unknown. The chain joins TRBV2 to TRBJ2-3, with D possibly matching TRBD2 (5 bases). The sequenced sample was tumor tissue, obtained after neoadjuvant nivolumab, alone or with ipilimumab, at or shortly before surgery. The sequence derives from an adult with non-small cell lung cancer. This CDR3 is CASSAGSVAPGTQYF. The CDR3 bases are TGTGCCAGCAGTGCGGGGTCCGTCGCTCCAGGTACGCAGTATTTT. The full variable domain, its missing parts supplied by reference TRBV2 and TRBJ2-3, is EPEVTQTPSHQVTQMGQEVILRCVPISNHLYFYWYRQILGQKVEFLVSFYNNEISEKSEIFDDQFSVERPDGSNFTLKIRSTKLEDSAMYFCASSAGSVAPGTQYFGPGTRLTVL.